Below, 3 T cell receptor beta chains from the same sample are listed, as sequenced in a study of shared clonotypes between healthy human individuals. This table comes from immunoSEQ multiplex PCR, and its TCRdb copy is limited to in-frame clones, with some not included. The data hold around 1.1 million clones, with approximately 80% observed a single time. The specimen sequenced was memory CD4+ T cells from PBMCs. As for subset: CD45RA-negative fraction. Every receptor here comes from a man younger than 35 in good health. Some clones in this sample may be carry-over from other donors' samples.

The chain employs TRBV27 and TRBJ2-3; D is undetermined. This CDR3 is built from 15 residues. V lost 5 bases, J lost 6 bases, and 18 bases lay in between. Germline V lookup: CDR1 MNHEY, CDR2 SMNVEV (reference sequence). CDR3 sequence reads: CASSPLIGSRDTQYF. As DNA, the CDR3 is TGTGCCAGCAGTCCGCTAATTGGGTCCCGCGATACGCAGTATTTT.

This chain uses TRBV7-2 with TRBJ2-7, with unresolved D. This CDR3 is built from 11 residues. V was clipped by 1 base and J by 7 bases, with 5 bases between them. CDR1 is SGHTA and CDR2 is FQGNSA in the germline V gene. In DNA, the CDR3 is TGTGCCAGCAGCTTAGAGTTGGAGCAGTACTTC. Protein sequence: CASSLELEQYF.

The chain carries TRBV30 and TRBJ1-3; D is unclear. The CDR3 covers 17 residues. Germline V gene lookup returns CDR1 GTSNPN and CDR2 SVGIG (reference sequence). Between the trimmed V and J ends, which lost 2 bases and 4 bases, there was a span of 21 bases. The CDR3 here is CAWSFLLTAAGGNTIYF. In nucleotides, the CDR3 is TGTGCCTGGAGTTTTTTACTGACCGCCGCCGGGGGAAACACCATATATTTT.